The rows below give T cell receptor beta chains drawn from one sample of a study of neurological immune-mediated disorders. MiXCR was run by TCRdb on the 5' RACE reads, yielding one entry per CDR3 protein. The table includes over 25,000 distinct CDR3 sequences, over 20% detected once. The source material was PBMCs. These receptor sequences come from a woman aged 55-70 years in good health. CDR3s include the opening cysteine and the closing phenylalanine or tryptophan. A D gene is named only where the DNA matches it firmly. Expanded clones are given a class, and other clones once, few, many or no size at all.

>TRBJ2-7|TRBV7-2|TRBD1|many
CASSLSSGGRPYEQYF
TGTGCCAGCAGCTTATCATCAGGGGGCAGGCCCTACGAGCAGTACTTC
>TRBJ2-5|TRBV5-1|TRBD2|many
CASSPEPSGTETQYF
TGCGCCAGCAGCCCGGAGCCTAGCGGGACAGAGACCCAGTACTTC
>TRBJ2-2|TRBV18|TRBD1|NA
CASSPTGTTGELFF
TGTGCCAGCTCGCCGACAGGGACCACCGGGGAGCTGTTTTTT
>TRBJ2-3|TRBV4-3|TRBD2|many
CASSQGMGGVDTQYF
TGCGCCAGCAGCCAGGGGATGGGGGGGGTGGATACGCAGTATTTT
>TRBJ2-7|TRBV12-3/TRBV12-4|TRBD2|NA
CASSPSGNEQYF
TGTGCCAGCAGTCCTAGCGGGAACGAGCAGTACTTC
>TRBJ2-5|TRBV24-1|TRBD2|medium-sized
CATSPGLAGRETQYF
TGTGCCACCAGCCCGGGACTAGCAGGGAGAGAGACCCAGTACTTC
>TRBJ2-7|TRBV20-1|NA|few
CSARDVASSYYEQYF
TGCAGTGCTAGAGATGTGGCTAGCTCCTACTACGAGCAGTACTTC
>TRBJ1-1|TRBV29-1|TRBD1|many
CSTDRDGAFF
TGCAGCACCGACAGGGATGGGGCTTTCTTT
>TRBJ2-2|TRBV13|NA|many
CASSSSGELFF
TGTGCCAGCAGCAGTTCCGGGGAGCTGTTTTTT
>TRBJ2-3|TRBV29-1|NA|many
CSVEVSEDTQYF
TGCAGCGTTGAAGTTTCGGAGGATACGCAGTATTTT
>TRBJ2-1|TRBV20-1|TRBD2|NA
CSASLLTSAYNEQFF
TGCAGTGCTAGCTTGCTGACTAGCGCCTACAATGAGCAGTTCTTC
>TRBJ1-5|TRBV6-6|NA|many
CASSYGQPNQPQHF
TGTGCCAGCAGTTACGGACAGCCCAATCAGCCCCAGCATTTT
>TRBJ2-2|TRBV7-2|NA|NA
CASSRGLTNTGELFF
TGTGCCAGCAGCCGTGGACTGACGAACACCGGGGAGCTGTTTTTT
>TRBJ1-2|TRBV29-1|NA|many
CSVNRNYGYTF
TGCAGCGTTAACAGGAACTATGGCTACACCTTC
>TRBJ2-5|TRBV7-8|TRBD1|many
CASRTPGQGEETQYF
TGTGCCAGCAGAACACCGGGACAGGGGGAAGAGACCCAGTACTTC
>TRBJ2-3|TRBV29-1|NA|many
CSGSPKPRDLGSTDTQYF
TGCAGCGGGTCCCCGAAGCCCCGGGACTTGGGAAGCACAGATACGCAGTATTTT
>TRBJ2-7|TRBV5-5|NA|NA
CASSLPGLYEQYF
TGTGCCAGCAGCCTACCTGGACTCTACGAGCAGTACTTC
>TRBJ2-1|TRBV5-1|NA|NA
CASSLVLAISTNEQFF
TGCGCCAGCAGCTTGGTCCTAGCGATTAGTACGAATGAGCAGTTCTTC
>TRBJ2-3|TRBV28|TRBD1|many
CASIPTGSDTQYF
TGTGCCAGCATTCCGACAGGGTCAGATACGCAGTATTTT
>TRBJ2-3|TRBV5-1|NA|NA
CANIPLGGSTDTQYF
TGCGCCAACATCCCGCTTGGGGGGAGCACAGATACGCAGTATTTT
>TRBJ2-1|TRBV5-1|TRBD1|many
CAPPSGQFQFF
TGCGCCCCCCCGTCGGGACAGTTCCAGTTCTTC
>TRBJ2-7|TRBV11-2|NA|few
CASSPPGSGLFQGQYF
TGTGCCAGCAGCCCCCCTGGTAGCGGATTATTCCAGGGGCAGTACTTC
>TRBJ1-2|TRBV9|NA|many
CASSVGTAVQGLYGYTF
TGTGCCAGCAGCGTAGGGACAGCCGTCCAGGGGCTATATGGCTACACCTTC
>TRBJ2-2|TRBV5-1|TRBD1|NA
CASSVPGTGNTGELFF
TGCGCCAGCAGCGTACCCGGGACAGGGAACACCGGGGAGCTGTTTTTT
>TRBJ2-5|TRBV12-3/TRBV12-4|NA|many
CASSLRVDWGETQYF
TGTGCCAGCAGTTTAAGGGTGGACTGGGGAGAGACCCAGTACTTC
>TRBJ2-7|TRBV20-1|NA|NA
CSAAWAGRYEQYF
TGCAGTGCGGCTTGGGCGGGGCGTTACGAGCAGTACTTC
>TRBJ2-5|TRBV28|NA|many
CASSLILEETQYF
TGTGCCAGCAGTTTAATACTGGAGGAGACCCAGTACTTC
>TRBJ2-2|TRBV7-2|NA|NA
CASSLVCTGAGGELFF
TGTGCCAGCAGCTTAGTTTGCACAGGGGCTGGCGGGGAGCTCTTTTTT
>TRBJ1-1|TRBV27|TRBD1|many
CASSSRQGWRSTEAFF
TGTGCCAGCAGTTCTCGACAGGGCTGGAGGAGCACTGAAGCTTTCTTT
>TRBJ2-7|TRBV5-1|NA|NA
CASSSTDEQYF
TGCGCCAGCAGCTCCACGGACGAGCAGTACTTC
>TRBJ1-3|TRBV7-2|NA|many
CASSSRSGSGNTIYF
TGTGCCAGCAGCTCACGGTCCGGCTCTGGAAACACCATATATTTT
>TRBJ2-5|TRBV7-2|TRBD2|many
CASSLNSGGAQETQYF
TGTGCCAGCAGCTTAAATAGCGGGGGGGCCCAAGAGACCCAGTACTTC
>TRBJ1-1|TRBV27|NA|few
CASSSAGDLNTEAFF
TGTGCCAGCAGTTCCGCAGGGGACTTGAACACTGAAGCTTTCTTT
>TRBJ1-5|TRBV20-1|TRBD1|many
CSAGTGVGNQPQHF
TGCAGTGCGGGGACAGGGGTTGGCAATCAGCCCCAGCATTTT
>TRBJ2-7|TRBV20-1|NA|many
CSASLAYEQYF
TGCAGTGCTAGTCTTGCCTACGAGCAGTACTTC
>TRBJ1-3|TRBV7-2|NA|few
CASSLAGFLSGNTIYF
TGTGCCAGCAGCTTAGCGGGCTTCCTCTCTGGAAACACCATATATTTT
>TRBJ2-1|TRBV2|TRBD1|many
CASSGGTGPFNEQFF
TGTGCCAGCAGTGGGGGGACAGGGCCTTTCAATGAGCAGTTCTTC
>TRBJ2-7|TRBV5-1|TRBD1|many
CASSPQGASYEQYF
TGCGCCAGCAGCCCACAGGGGGCCTCCTACGAGCAGTACTTC
>TRBJ1-1|TRBV20-1|NA|many
CSARDFGRGSVTEAFF
TGCAGTGCTAGAGATTTCGGACGGGGGAGTGTCACTGAAGCTTTCTTT
>TRBJ2-7|TRBV7-9|NA|many
CASSAPGDEQYF
TGTGCCAGCAGCGCCCCCGGCGACGAGCAGTACTTC
>TRBJ2-2|TRBV7-9|NA|NA
CASSLGRWNTGELFF
TGTGCCAGCAGCTTAGGGCGTTGGAACACCGGGGAGCTGTTTTTT
>TRBJ2-4|TRBV6-1|NA|many
CASSEAGQGRDIQYF
TGTGCCAGCAGTGAAGCGGGGCAGGGTCGGGACATTCAGTACTTC
>TRBJ2-1|TRBV24-1|TRBD2|many
CATSDLGVAGYNEQFF
TGTGCCACCAGTGACCTCGGGGTAGCGGGTTACAATGAGCAGTTCTTC